A selection of T cell receptor beta chains follows, all from one sample in a study of blood T cell repertoires in COVID-19. The data were produced by immunoSEQ multiplex PCR, yet TCRdb's version contains in-frame clones alone and is incomplete. The data contain roughly 73,000 clones, more than 70% of them seen just once; the ten biggest clones take up under 1.5%. Sequenced: peripheral blood. The receptor set was obtained from a human donor in a cohort sampled during active COVID-19. Both conserved end residues are part of each CDR3. A D gene is named only where the DNA matches it firmly. Size is stated for part of the rows, as once, few or many counts, or as a class when the clone is expanded.

clone_size	cdr3_length	v_call	j_call	d_call	cdr3_aa	cdr3_nt
NA	15	TRBV7-2	TRBJ2-1	TRBD1	CASSKWGTGENEQFF	TGTGCCAGCAGCAAATGGGGGACAGGGGAGAATGAGCAGTTCTTC
NA	15	TRBV27	TRBJ1-2	TRBD1	CASTQGAGKGYGYTF	TGTGCCAGCACACAGGGGGCCGGGAAAGGCTATGGCTACACCTTC
once	17	TRBV7-6	TRBJ2-1	TRBD2	CASSLALAGGPGNEQFF	TGTGCCAGCAGCCTCGCCCTAGCGGGAGGGCCAGGGAATGAGCAGTTCTTC
once	18	TRBV10-2	TRBJ1-2	NA	CASSESLTVGTLNYGYTF	TGCGCCAGCAGTGAGTCGTTAACGGTCGGTACCTTAAACTATGGCTACACCTTC
NA	12	TRBV28	TRBJ1-6	NA	CASSSPNSPLHF	TGTGCCAGCAGTTCTCCGAATTCACCCCTCCACTTT
few	14	TRBV21-1	TRBJ2-7	NA	CASSNTGLHYEQYF	TGTGCCAGCAGCAATACTGGACTGCACTACGAGCAGTACTTC
NA	14	TRBV7-2	TRBJ1-1	NA	CASSFSALNTEAFF	TGTGCCAGCAGCTTTAGTGCATTGAACACTGAAGCTTTCTTT
NA	12	TRBV10-2	TRBJ1-2	NA	CASSGRSYGYTF	TGCGCCAGCAGTGGCAGAAGCTATGGCTACACCTTC
NA	15	TRBV7-9	TRBJ1-3	TRBD1	CASSLATGAGNTIYF	TGTGCCAGCAGCTTGGCGACAGGGGCTGGAAACACCATATATTTT
NA	17	TRBV4-1	TRBJ2-3	NA	CASSQEGAVRGTDTQYF	TGCGCCAGCAGCCAAGAAGGTGCGGTGAGGGGCACAGATACGCAGTATTTT
NA	16	TRBV5-6	TRBJ2-1	TRBD2	CASSLGLAGLYNEQFF	TGTGCCAGCAGCTTGGGACTAGCGGGCCTCTACAATGAGCAGTTCTTC
NA	15	TRBV6-5	TRBJ1-2	TRBD1	CASTVPRGELWGYTF	TGTGCCAGCACAGTTCCCAGGGGGGAACTCTGGGGCTACACCTTC
NA	15	TRBV5-1	TRBJ2-1	NA	CASSLVQSYNNEQFF	TGCGCCAGCAGCTTGGTACAGTCGTACAACAATGAGCAGTTCTTC
NA	15	TRBV20-1	TRBJ2-2	TRBD1	CSASTDRGNTGELFF	TGCAGTGCTAGTACGGACAGGGGTAACACCGGGGAGCTGTTTTTT
NA	17	TRBV28	TRBJ2-1	NA	CASSTSVVNPSYNEQFF	TGTGCCAGCAGCACTTCCGTAGTGAACCCCTCCTACAATGAGCAGTTCTTC
NA	13	TRBV29-1	TRBJ1-2	NA	CSVATSANYGYTF	TGCAGCGTTGCTACCTCTGCTAACTATGGCTACACCTTC
once	16	TRBV5-1	TRBJ2-3	NA	CASSLVRSGVTDTQYF	TGCGCCAGCAGCTTGGTTAGATCGGGAGTCACAGATACGCAGTATTTT
NA	13	TRBV30	TRBJ2-4	TRBD2	CAWGTSGKNIQYF	TGTGCCTGGGGGACTAGCGGTAAAAACATTCAGTACTTC
NA	15	TRBV7-9	TRBJ2-7	TRBD2	CASSATLAAPYEQYF	TGTGCCAGCAGCGCGACTCTAGCGGCGCCCTACGAGCAGTACTTC
NA	16	TRBV11-2	TRBJ2-1	NA	CASSLVAGGNYNEQFF	TGTGCCAGCAGCTTAGTAGCCGGGGGTAACTACAATGAGCAGTTCTTC
NA	14	TRBV19	TRBJ2-1	TRBD2	CASSISGSLNEQFF	TGTGCCAGTAGTATAAGCGGGAGTCTGAATGAGCAGTTCTTC
once	14	TRBV29-1	TRBJ2-5	TRBD2	CSVASSGSGETQYF	TGCAGCGTTGCTAGTAGCGGGAGCGGGGAGACCCAGTACTTC
NA	15	TRBV12-1	TRBJ1-2	NA	CASSFPDRGLCGYTF	TGTGCCAGCAGCTTTCCGGACAGGGGGCTTTGTGGCTACACCTTC
NA	17	TRBV4-1	TRBJ2-1	TRBD1	CASSSLQGSFPYNEQFF	TGCGCCAGCAGCTCCTTACAGGGGTCATTCCCCTACAATGAGCAGTTCTTC
NA	12	TRBV29-1	TRBJ2-3	TRBD2	CSGGLAMDTQYF	TGCAGCGGCGGACTAGCGATGGATACGCAGTATTTT
NA	17	TRBV6-1	TRBJ1-1	TRBD1	CASSDLDRQGAGTEAFF	TGTGCCAGCAGTGATCTAGACAGACAGGGGGCGGGCACTGAAGCTTTCTTT
NA	17	TRBV27	TRBJ1-1	NA	CASSLSVGAGWGTEAFF	TGTGCCAGCAGTTTATCGGTCGGCGCGGGGTGGGGCACTGAAGCTTTCTTT
NA	15	TRBV7-2	TRBJ2-3	TRBD2	CASSPGVAGADTQYF	TGTGCCAGCAGCCCGGGAGTTGCGGGAGCGGATACGCAGTATTTT
NA	13	TRBV12-3/TRBV12-4	TRBJ1-1	TRBD1	CASSAGTGDRAFF	TGTGCCAGCAGTGCCGGGACAGGGGACCGAGCTTTCTTT
NA	13	TRBV7-2	TRBJ1-1	NA	CASSSQMNTEAFF	TGTGCCAGCAGCTCCCAAATGAACACTGAAGCTTTCTTT
NA	16	TRBV24-1	TRBJ2-2	TRBD2	CATSVLAGANTGELFF	TGTGCCACCAGTGTACTAGCGGGAGCGAACACCGGGGAGCTGTTTTTT